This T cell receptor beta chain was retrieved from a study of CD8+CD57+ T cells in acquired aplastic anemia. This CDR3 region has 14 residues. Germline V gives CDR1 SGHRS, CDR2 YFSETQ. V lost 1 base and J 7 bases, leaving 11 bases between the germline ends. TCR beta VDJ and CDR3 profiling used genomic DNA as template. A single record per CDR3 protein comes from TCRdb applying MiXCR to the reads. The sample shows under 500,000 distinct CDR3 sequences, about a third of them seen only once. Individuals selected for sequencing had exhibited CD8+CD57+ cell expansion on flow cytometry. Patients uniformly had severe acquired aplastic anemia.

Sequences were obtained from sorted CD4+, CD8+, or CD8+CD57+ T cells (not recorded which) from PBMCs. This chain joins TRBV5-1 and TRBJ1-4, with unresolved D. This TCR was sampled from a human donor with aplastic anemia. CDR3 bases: TGCGCCAGCAGCTTGCCACCCGGACGTGAAAAACTGTTTTTT. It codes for CASSLPPGREKLFF.